The 6 T cell receptor beta chains reported below all come from one sample, sequenced in a study of T cell responses to AZD1222 COVID-19 vaccine. Profiled with immunoSEQ multiplex PCR; TCRdb holds only in-frame clones, not every one. The sample yields some 92,000 clones, roughly nine tenths seen once. Sequencing used peripheral blood, obtained on day 0 of AZD1222 vaccination. The source is an adult in good health.

The J gene is TRBJ2-1, the V gene TRBV18, with 9 bases identical to TRBD1. Germline V gives CDR1 KGHSH, CDR2 LQKENI. The CDR3 has 16 residues. Germline trimming cut 0 bases from V and 4 bases from J; bases unmatched to any gene: 4. This chain's CDR3 is CASSPPDRGAYNEQFF. DNA for the CDR3: TGTGCCAGCTCACCACCGGACAGGGGAGCTTACAATGAGCAGTTCTTC.

The rearrangement links TRBV9 to TRBJ2-1, with TRBD2 identical over 10 bases. The germline CDR1 and CDR2 sequences are SGDLS and YYNGEE. With V trimmed by 0 bases and J by 5 bases, 2 bases remained unmatched. CDR3 length: 15 residues. CDR3 nucleotide sequence: TGTGCCAGCAGCGTAGCTAGCGGGGGAAACAATGAGCAGTTCTTC. Amino acid sequence: CASSVASGGNNEQFF.

The rearrangement uses TRBV3-1 (or the pseudogene TRBV3-2) and TRBJ2-5; no clear D. Germline values: CDR1 LGHDT, CDR2 YNNKEL (reference sequence). The CDR3 consists of 14 residues. Trimming took off 4 bases at V and 5 bases at J, with 14 bases between the two ends. The CDR3 loop reads CASSPLARSETQYF. The CDR3 coding sequence is TGTGCCAGCAGCCCTCTGGCCCGCAGCGAGACCCAGTACTTC.

The chain uses TRBV4-1 and TRBJ2-5; a possible D gene is TRBD1 (5 bases). This CDR3 region has 14 residues. Germline V gene data show CDR1 as MGHRA and CDR2 as YSYEKL. Trimming pared 1 base from V and 1 base from J, leaving 7 bases between. Here the CDR3 reads CASSQAGPQETQYF. DNA for the CDR3: TGCGCCAGCAGCCAAGCAGGGCCCCAAGAGACCCAGTACTTC.

The V call is TRBV6-5, the J call TRBJ1-6; D is undetermined. The length of the CDR3 is 15 residues. CDR1 is MNHEY and CDR2 is SVGAGI in the germline V gene. Trimming removed 11 bases from V and 0 bases from J, with 14 bases in between. CDR3 nucleotides: TGTGCCGGCACCCTCAGTAGCTCCTATAATTCACCCCTCCACTTT. Encoded protein: CAGTLSSSYNSPLHF.

The chain uses TRBV5-5 and TRBJ1-2, with a tentative D call TRBD1 (6 bases). The CDR3 has 14 amino acids. The V end was cut by 0 bases, the J end by 5 bases, with 11 bases between. Per germline, CDR1 SGHKS and CDR2 YYEKEE (reference sequence). This CDR3 reads CASSLEGVGYGYTF. The CDR3 nucleotides are TGTGCCAGCAGCTTGGAGGGGGTAGGTTATGGCTACACCTTC.